Listed here are 21 T cell receptor beta chains from one sample, sequenced in a study of blood T cell repertoires in COVID-19. Data came from immunoSEQ multiplex PCR; TCRdb stores just in-frame clones and leaves some out. Here the sample spans about 460,000 clones, approximately 90% being singletons. Sequenced input: PBMCs or T cells enriched from blood (not recorded which). These TCRs come from a woman aged 55-70 years who had recovered from COVID-19.

V gene TRBV5-1 combines with J gene TRBJ1-6; TRBD1 might be the D (6 bases). Trimming cost V 0 bases and J 10 bases, with 14 bases left between them. Looked up from germline, CDR1 is SGHRS and CDR2 is YFSETQ. This CDR3 contains 15 residues. CDR3 sequence reads: CASSLGGGRGSPLHF. DNA for the CDR3: TGCGCCAGCAGCTTGGGGGGGGGCAGAGGCTCACCCCTCCACTTT.

The chain uses TRBV11-2 and TRBJ2-1; TRBD2 matches at 11 bases. Germline V CDR1 and CDR2: SGHAT, FQNNGV. This CDR3 is built from 16 residues. The trim removed 5 bases at V and 8 bases at J, leaving 11 bases unmatched. CDR3 loop: CASSARLAGNGYEQFF. CDR3 nucleotide sequence: TGTGCCAGCAGCGCCCGACTAGCGGGGAATGGGTATGAGCAGTTCTTC.

This clone was seen once. This chain links TRBV24-1 with TRBJ1-2; the match to TRBD1 covers 7 bases. Germline lookup yields CDR1 KGHDR and CDR2 SFDVKD. CDR3 length: 16 residues. V trimming: 6 bases; J trimming: 7 bases; junction bases outside the gene matches: 16. CDR3 in amino acids: CATSSITGDDLSGYTF. In DNA, the CDR3 is TGTGCCACCAGTAGTATAACAGGGGACGACCTTAGTGGCTACACCTTC.

This sequence joins TRBV19 and TRBJ1-1, with unresolved D. This CDR3 contains 17 residues. From germline, CDR1 is LNHDA and CDR2 SQIVND (reference sequence). Trimming removed 5 bases from V and 1 base from J, with 20 bases in between. CDR3 region: CASSPLDFDAGNTEAFF. CDR3 DNA sequence: TGTGCCAGTAGTCCCTTGGACTTTGACGCCGGGAACACTGAAGCTTTCTTT.

The V and J genes are TRBV5-1 and TRBJ1-1, with D perhaps matching TRBD1 (5 bases). The V and J ends lost 7 bases and 2 bases respectively, with 12 bases between them. This CDR3 is built from 13 residues. Germline V gene lookup returns CDR1 SGHRS and CDR2 YFSETQ. CDR3 bases: TGCGCCAGCGGATGGACAACTAACACTGAAGCTTTCTTT. Its translation: CASGWTTNTEAFF.

The chain couples TRBV11-3 to TRBJ1-4; perhaps TRBD1 as D (6 bases). Germline-derived CDR1 and CDR2 are SGHNT and YENEEA. The CDR3 covers 15 residues. V lost 8 bases and J lost 0, with 13 bases in between. CDR3 in amino acids: CASSWRTATNEKLFF. CDR3 sequence (DNA): TGTGCCAGCTCTTGGCGGACAGCAACTAATGAAAAACTGTTTTTT.

This sequence joins TRBV12-5 and TRBJ2-3; D ambiguous. Germline V gives CDR1 LGHNT, CDR2 FRNRAP. V shed 2 bases and J shed 1 base, with 4 bases lying between them. The CDR3 is 13 residues long. CDR3 DNA sequence: TGTGCTAGTGGTTTGATCGGCACAGATACGCAGTATTTT. Translating it yields CASGLIGTDTQYF.

The chain is built from TRBV2 and TRBJ2-1; 8 nucleotides match TRBD1. The CDR3 has 17 residues. The V segment lost 6 bases and the J segment 1 base; nucleotides outside the gene matches: 11. The germline CDR1 and CDR2 sequences are SNHLY and FYNNEI. DNA for the CDR3: TGTGCCAGCAGCGCCCCGCTTCAGGGGGCTTCCTACAATGAGCAGTTCTTC. Amino acids: CASSAPLQGASYNEQFF.

The rearrangement links TRBV24-1 to TRBJ2-1, with D perhaps TRBD2 (6 bases). Germline V gene lookup returns CDR1 KGHDR and CDR2 SFDVKD. V was shortened by 1 base and J by 7 bases, with 13 bases between the two germline ends. The CDR3 is made up of 15 amino acids. CDR3 amino acids: CATSDFGDWQNEQFF. The CDR3 region has the DNA TGTGCCACCAGTGATTTTGGGGACTGGCAAAATGAGCAGTTCTTC.

The chain carries TRBV6-1 and TRBJ1-6; D gene ambiguous. Trimming removed 2 bases at V and 0 bases at J, with 5 bases between. Per the germline V gene, CDR1 is MNHNS and CDR2 is SASEGT. CDR3 size: 15 residues. The CDR3: CASSELSSYNSPLHF. Written as DNA, the CDR3 is TGTGCCAGCAGTGAACTGAGCTCCTATAATTCACCCCTCCACTTT.

The chain employs TRBV10-3 and TRBJ2-1; TRBD2 aligns across 8 bases. V lost 4 bases to trimming and J lost 10 bases; unmatched junction nucleotides: 12. In germline, CDR1 is ENHRY, CDR2 SYGVKD. The CDR3 has 15 residues. As DNA, the CDR3 is TGTGCCATCAGTGGGGGTCGGGGGGGCGGCGACGAGCAGTTCTTC. It specifies CAISGGRGGGDEQFF.

This chain connects TRBV5-1 to TRBJ2-3, with TRBD2 matching 13 bases. The ends lost 1 base at V and 1 base at J; junction bases unmatched: 3. This CDR3 has 17 residues. Per the germline V gene, CDR1 is SGHRS and CDR2 is YFSETQ. The CDR3 DNA reads TGCGCCAGCAGCTTGCCCGGACTAGCGGGAGGCACAGATACGCAGTATTTT. Its translation: CASSLPGLAGGTDTQYF.

This chain connects TRBV2 to TRBJ2-2; D not certain. V was cut by 6 bases and J by 0 bases, with 17 bases left in between. Germline assignment: CDR1 SNHLY and CDR2 FYNNEI. The CDR3 sequence is 17 residues long. The CDR3 spells CASSLNREATNTGELFF. CDR3 DNA: TGTGCCAGCAGCCTCAATAGAGAGGCGACGAACACCGGGGAGCTGTTTTTT.

This chain connects TRBV29-1 to TRBJ1-2, with 9 bases matching TRBD1. Germline V lookup: CDR1 SQVTM, CDR2 ANQGSEA. The CDR3 spans 14 residues. V shed 3 bases, J shed 1 base, and the junction held 3 bases outside the gene matches. The CDR3 is CSVETGGVNYGYTF. Here the CDR3 DNA reads TGCAGCGTTGAGACAGGGGGGGTTAACTATGGCTACACCTTC.

This chain connects TRBV11-3 to TRBJ2-7; tentative D call: TRBD2 (6 bases). The CDR3 spans 14 residues. Germline assignment: CDR1 SGHNT and CDR2 YENEEA. Trimming removed 5 bases at V and 3 bases at J, with 14 bases between. This CDR3 is CASSISGLLYEQYF. The CDR3 coding sequence is TGTGCCAGCAGCATATCGGGACTCCTCTACGAGCAGTACTTC. Together with reference TRBV11-3 and TRBJ2-7, the CDR3 gives the full variable domain: EAGVVQSPRYKIIEKKQPVAFWCNPISGHNTLYWYLQNLGQGPELLIRYENEEAVDDSQLPKDRFSAERLKGVDSTLKIQPAELGDSAVYLCASSISGLLYEQYFGPGTRLTVT.

The chain couples TRBV2 to TRBJ2-5; 7 bases map to TRBD2. The CDR3 runs 13 residues. Germline assignment: CDR1 SNHLY and CDR2 FYNNEI. V dropped 6 bases and J dropped 3; count of bases not matched to a gene: 4. The CDR3 coding sequence is TGTGCCAGCAGACTAGCGCCCAAAGAGACCCAGTACTTC. Residues: CASRLAPKETQYF.

The CDR3 protein is CASSQSTAGGFYEQYV. In nucleotides, the CDR3 is TGCGCCAGCAGTCAATCGACAGCGGGGGGCTTCTACGAGCAGTACGTC. The rearrangement joins TRBV23-1 to TRBJ2-7, with 9 nucleotides matching TRBD2. TRBV23-1 is sorted into the ORF group, with uncertain function. V lost 0 bases, J lost 3 bases, and 6 bases stayed unmatched. The CDR3 is made up of 16 amino acids.

The rearrangement links TRBV2 to TRBJ1-1, with 11 bases that match TRBD1. The germline CDR1 and CDR2 sequences are SNHLY and FYNNEI. The CDR3 runs to 16 residues. With 6 bases clipped from V and 3 bases from J, the junction kept 9 bases outside the gene matches. The CDR3 loop is CASRLGTGGPYTEAFF. For the CDR3, the DNA is TGTGCCAGCAGACTCGGGACAGGGGGTCCGTACACTGAAGCTTTCTTT.

V and J are TRBV4-1 and TRBJ2-5; 12 nucleotides match TRBD2. Germline values: CDR1 MGHRA, CDR2 YSYEKL. This CDR3 is 17 amino acids long. Germline trimming cut 4 bases from V and 1 base from J; bases unmatched to any gene: 7. The CDR3 reads CASSPRRLAGVQETQYF. CDR3 DNA: TGCGCCAGCAGCCCTCGACGACTAGCGGGGGTCCAAGAGACCCAGTACTTC.

The rearrangement links TRBV21-1 to TRBJ1-4; TRBD1 is the table's D call, not checked against the DNA. TRBV21-1 is flagged as a pseudogene. This CDR3 spans 12 amino acids. The CDR3 sequence is CASGSTNEKLFF. In DNA, the CDR3 is TGTGCCAGCGGCTCTACTAATGAAAAACTGTTTTTT.

The V call is TRBV3-1 (or the pseudogene TRBV3-2), the J call TRBJ2-7; 8 positions match TRBD1. V lost 4 bases, J lost 2 bases, and 4 bases stayed unmatched. Germline CDR1 is LGHDT and CDR2 is YNNKEL (reference sequence). This CDR3 spans 14 amino acids. DNA for the CDR3: TGTGCCAGCAGCCTCGGGACAGGAGCCTACGAGCAGTACTTC. The encoded protein is CASSLGTGAYEQYF.